Shown below are 20 T cell receptor beta chains from a single sample sequenced in a study of blood T cell repertoires in COVID-19. Clones were sequenced by immunoSEQ multiplex PCR, and TCRdb holds only the in-frame ones, with some missing. Here the sample spans 200,000 to 250,000 clones, 65% to 90% being singletons. Sequences were obtained from PBMCs or T cells enriched from blood (not recorded which). Every receptor here comes from a woman between 35 and 50 years old with acute COVID-19.

The chain recombines TRBV7-3 with TRBJ2-2, with TRBD2 identical over 7 bases. This CDR3 contains 17 residues. The ends lost 5 bases at V and 1 base at J; junction bases unmatched: 10. In germline, CDR1 is SGHTA, CDR2 FQGTGA. The chain's CDR3 is CASSPSAGTKNTGELFF. The CDR3 nucleotides read TGTGCCAGCAGCCCGAGCGCCGGGACTAAGAACACCGGGGAGCTGTTTTTT.

The V call is TRBV5-4, the J call TRBJ1-2, with D uncertain. V gave up 4 bases and J gave up 0 bases, with 10 bases separating them. There are 14 residues in the CDR3. CDR1 and CDR2 from the germline V gene are SGHNT and YYREEE (reference sequence). In DNA, the CDR3 is TGTGCCAGCAGCCCCCAGACAACTAACTATGGCTACACCTTC. This codes for CASSPQTTNYGYTF.

V gene TRBV9 combines with J gene TRBJ2-1, with D possibly being TRBD2 (6 bases). Germline-derived CDR1 and CDR2 are SGDLS and YYNGEE. Trimming cost V 3 bases and J 4 bases, with 14 bases left between them. CDR3 length equals 15 residues. This CDR3 reads CASSADGDWYNEQFF. CDR3 DNA: TGTGCCAGCAGCGCGGACGGGGACTGGTACAATGAGCAGTTCTTC. The variable domain in full, with the rest retrieved from reference TRBV9 and TRBJ2-1, is DSGVTQTPKHLITATGQRVTLRCSPRSGDLSVYWYQQSLDQGLQFLIQYYNGEERAKGNILERFSAQQFPDLHSELNLSSLELGDSALYFCASSADGDWYNEQFFGPGTRLTVL.

V gene TRBV29-1 combines with J gene TRBJ2-5; 10 bases align to TRBD2. Germline lookup yields CDR1 SQVTM and CDR2 ANQGSEA. This CDR3 is built from 15 residues. V shed 0 bases, J shed 5 bases, and the junction held 6 bases outside the gene matches. The CDR3 is CSVEDLAGAGETQYF. As DNA, the CDR3 is TGCAGCGTTGAAGATCTAGCGGGAGCTGGGGAGACCCAGTACTTC.

The chain has TRBV4-2 and TRBJ1-6, with unresolved D. The CDR3 runs to 14 residues. Trimming left V 0 bases short and J 6 bases short, with 6 bases between. Looked up from germline, CDR1 is LGHNA and CDR2 is YNFKEQ. The CDR3 sequence is CASSQDLLNSPLHF. CDR3 nucleotide sequence: TGTGCCAGCAGCCAAGATCTACTTAATTCACCCCTCCACTTT.

V usage is TRBV4-1 and J usage is TRBJ2-3; 14 nucleotides match TRBD2. The length of the CDR3 is 20 residues. The germline gives CDR1 MGHRA, CDR2 YSYEKL. With 0 bases clipped from V and 1 base from J, the junction kept 9 bases outside the gene matches. CDR3 residues: CASSQDPGLAGEIGTDTQYF. CDR3 bases: TGCGCCAGCAGCCAAGACCCGGGACTAGCGGGAGAAATTGGCACAGATACGCAGTATTTT.

The V call is TRBV7-2, the J call TRBJ2-7; D is possibly TRBD1 (6 bases). The CDR3 extends over 14 amino acids. Trimming left V 2 bases short and J 5 bases short, with 13 bases between. The germline V gene has CDR1 SGHTA and CDR2 FQGNSA. The CDR3 spells CASSLKQGANEQYF. In DNA form, the CDR3 reads TGTGCCAGCAGCTTAAAACAGGGTGCCAACGAGCAGTACTTC.

V gene TRBV10-2 combines with J gene TRBJ2-7; the D gene is possibly TRBD2 (6 bases). Germline-derived CDR1 and CDR2 are WSHSY and SAAADI. CDR3 length equals 15 residues. Trimming took off 3 bases at V and 2 bases at J, with 14 bases between the two ends. CDR3 DNA: TGCGCCAGCAGTGATAATGGACGACTAGCCTACGAGCAGTACTTC. This gives the protein CASSDNGRLAYEQYF.

This clone was observed a single time. The V and J genes are TRBV28 and TRBJ1-2; D remains unclear. Germline V gene data show CDR1 as MDHEN and CDR2 as SYDVKM. The length of the CDR3 is 13 residues. Trimming took off 6 bases at V and 8 bases at J, with 16 bases between the two ends. CDR3 protein: CASSSGGGGGYTF. Written as DNA, the CDR3 is TGTGCCAGCAGCTCCGGAGGAGGAGGGGGCTACACCTTC.

Only one count was recorded for this clone. This rearrangement joins TRBV30 to TRBJ1-5; D might be TRBD1 (5 bases). The CDR3 runs to 14 residues. Germline CDR1 is GTSNPN and CDR2 is SVGIG (reference sequence). Trimming removed 2 bases from V and 3 bases from J, with 11 bases in between. This chain's CDR3 is CAWSPGGNNQPQHF. The DNA for the CDR3 is TGTGCCTGGAGTCCCGGGGGGAACAATCAGCCCCAGCATTTT.

V is TRBV6-1 and J is TRBJ2-1, with 15 bases identical to TRBD2. Germline CDR1 reads MNHNS; CDR2 reads SASEGT. CDR3 size: 18 residues. The ends lost 4 bases at V and 8 bases at J; junction bases unmatched: 12. In DNA, the CDR3 is TGTGCCAGCAGTGTGTTAGACGGTAGGACTAGCGGGAGGGATGAGCAGTTCTTC. It encodes CASSVLDGRTSGRDEQFF.

This chain links TRBV6-5 with TRBJ1-1; a possible D gene is TRBD1 (5 bases). In germline, CDR1 is MNHEY, CDR2 SVGAGI. This CDR3 spans 16 amino acids. Trimming pared 2 bases from V and 0 bases from J, leaving 13 bases between. The CDR3 spells CASSYGGTVMNTEAFF. The CDR3 coding sequence is TGTGCCAGCAGTTACGGGGGGACCGTTATGAACACTGAAGCTTTCTTT.

The V call is TRBV7-9, the J call TRBJ2-3; 10 nucleotides align to TRBD2. Germline V CDR1 and CDR2: SEHNR, FQNEAQ (reference sequence). CDR3 length equals 19 residues. Trimming removed 2 bases from V and 0 bases from J; junction bases left unmatched: 11. This CDR3 is CASSLFGWTSGTSTDTQYF. CDR3 in DNA: TGTGCCAGCAGCTTATTCGGATGGACTAGCGGTACTAGCACAGATACGCAGTATTTT.

This rearrangement joins TRBV24-1 to TRBJ1-5; D is unclear. This CDR3 contains 14 residues. V was cut by 3 bases and J by 7 bases, with 12 bases left in between. The germline gives CDR1 KGHDR, CDR2 SFDVKD. This chain's CDR3 is CATSDGVTGQPQHF. CDR3 nucleotide sequence: TGTGCCACCAGTGATGGGGTCACGGGGCAGCCCCAGCATTTT.

CDR3 residues: CASSINIGTRTNEQFF. The DNA of the CDR3 is TGTGCCAGTAGTATAAATATCGGGACTAGGACCAATGAGCAGTTCTTC. This rearrangement joins TRBV19 to TRBJ2-1, with 8 bases identical to TRBD2. The germline gives CDR1 LNHDA, CDR2 SQIVND (reference sequence). V was pared by 2 bases and J by 6 bases, with 9 bases of the junction left unmatched. The CDR3 totals 16 residues.

The rearrangement uses TRBV9 and TRBJ2-3; D might be TRBD1 (5 bases). The V end was cut by 0 bases, the J end by 0 bases, with 11 bases between. CDR1 SGDLS and CDR2 YYNGEE come from the germline V gene. The CDR3 runs to 16 residues. In nucleotides, the CDR3 is TGTGCCAGCAGCGTAGATAGATGGGGCAGCACAGATACGCAGTATTTT. It yields the protein CASSVDRWGSTDTQYF.

The V and J genes are TRBV29-1 and TRBJ2-1, with TRBD2 identical over 11 bases. CDR3 length: 14 amino acids. Germline V gene data show CDR1 as SQVTM and CDR2 as ANQGSEA. Trimming at V came to 7 bases and at J to 4 bases, leaving 6 bases not matched to a gene. CDR3 nucleotides: TGCAGCGCCCAGGGACTAGCGGAATACAATGAGCAGTTCTTC. Amino acid sequence: CSAQGLAEYNEQFF.

The chain employs TRBV7-8 and TRBJ1-6; D is undetermined. The CDR3 length is 16 residues. Germline assignment: CDR1 SGHVS and CDR2 FQNEAQ. Trimming took 6 bases from V and 7 from J, leaving 19 bases between them. The CDR3 nucleotides read TGTGCCAGCAGGATCGGCCGGGGAAAGCTAAATTCACCCCTCCACTTT. This translates into CASRIGRGKLNSPLHF.

V is TRBV15 and J is TRBJ2-7, with no clear D. Trimming pared 0 bases from V and 2 bases from J, leaving 8 bases between. CDR1 and CDR2 from the germline V gene are LNHNV and YYDKDF (reference sequence). CDR3 length equals 14 residues. CDR3 sequence reads: CATSRDLGPYEQYF. The CDR3 DNA sequence: TGTGCCACCAGCAGAGATCTTGGCCCCTACGAGCAGTACTTC.

The chain carries TRBV6-6 and TRBJ1-5; 9 bases line up with TRBD1. Germline V gene sequence: CDR1 MNHNY, CDR2 SVGAGI (reference sequence). V was clipped by 8 bases and J by 7 bases; unmatched bases: 15. The CDR3 contains 16 residues. CDR3 bases: TGTGCCAGCTGCTCCAACAGGGACAGGGTGGACCAGCCCCAGCATTTT. It translates to CASCSNRDRVDQPQHF.